This TCR beta chain appears in the sequencing data of a study of blood T cell repertoires in COVID-19. In the source study's methods: Researchers report that nucleated cell counts were estimated from reference gene primer amplification. Here immunoSEQ multiplex PCR was the method, and the copy in TCRdb shows in-frame clones only, minus some. From that table come the V and J calls and clone size; the DNA was used to work out D and trimming. The sample gives hundreds of thousands of clones, about 90% of which show up once; roughly 2.3% is in the top ten. The CDR3 covers 13 residues. Germline V gene sequence: CDR1 MNHNY, CDR2 SVGAGI (reference sequence). Between the trimmed V and J ends, which lost 6 bases and 3 bases, there was a span of 12 bases.

The V and J genes are TRBV6-6 and TRBJ2-7; D gene ambiguous. Sequencing was performed on peripheral blood. The sequence came from a man aged 18 to 30 with active or convalescent COVID-19. The DNA of the CDR3 is TGTGCCAGCAGGCCGGGTGGGTACTACGAGCAGTACTTC. Protein sequence: CASRPGGYYEQYF.